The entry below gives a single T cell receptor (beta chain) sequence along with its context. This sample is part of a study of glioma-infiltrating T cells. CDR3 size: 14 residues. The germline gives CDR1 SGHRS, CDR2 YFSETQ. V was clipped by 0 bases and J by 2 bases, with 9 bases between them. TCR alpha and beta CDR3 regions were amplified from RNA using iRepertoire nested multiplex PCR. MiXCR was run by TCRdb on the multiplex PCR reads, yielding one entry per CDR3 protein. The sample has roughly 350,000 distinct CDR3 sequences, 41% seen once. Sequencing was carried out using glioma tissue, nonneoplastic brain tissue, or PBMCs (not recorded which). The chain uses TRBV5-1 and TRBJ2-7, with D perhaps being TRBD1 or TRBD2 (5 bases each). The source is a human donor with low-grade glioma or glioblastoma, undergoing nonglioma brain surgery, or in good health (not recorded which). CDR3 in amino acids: CASSLDGTTYEQYF. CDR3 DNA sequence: TGCGCCAGCAGCTTGGATGGGACCACCTACGAGCAGTACTTC.